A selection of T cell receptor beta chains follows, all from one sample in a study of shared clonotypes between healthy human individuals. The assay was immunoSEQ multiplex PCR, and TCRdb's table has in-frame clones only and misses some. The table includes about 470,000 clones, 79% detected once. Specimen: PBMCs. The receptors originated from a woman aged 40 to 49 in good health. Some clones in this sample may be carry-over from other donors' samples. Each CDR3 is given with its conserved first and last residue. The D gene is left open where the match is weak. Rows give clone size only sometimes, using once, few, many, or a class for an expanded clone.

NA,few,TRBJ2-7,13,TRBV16,TGTGCCAGCAGCCAATCTAGGTCGGGTGAGCAGTACTTC,CASSQSRSGEQYF
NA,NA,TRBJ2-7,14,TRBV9,TGTGCCAGCAGCCCCACAGGACGGTTGTACGAGCAGTACTTC,CASSPTGRLYEQYF
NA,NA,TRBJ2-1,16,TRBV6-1,TGTGCCAGCAGTGGCCGGGCAGGGGGGTCTTACAATGAGCAGTTCTTC,CASSGRAGGSYNEQFF
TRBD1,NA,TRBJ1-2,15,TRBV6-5,TGTGCCAGCAGCAGAGACAGGGGGCGGATCTATGGCTACACCTTC,CASSRDRGRIYGYTF
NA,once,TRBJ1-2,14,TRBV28,TGTGCCAGCAGTTTAGCCCAAATTAACTATGGCTACACCTTC,CASSLAQINYGYTF
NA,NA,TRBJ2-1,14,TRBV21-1,TGTGCCAGGACCGGGACCGCAACATACAATGAGCAGTTCTTC,CARTGTATYNEQFF
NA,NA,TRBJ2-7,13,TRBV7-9,TGTGCCAGCAGCTCTCCGGGTTCCTACGAGCAGTACTTC,CASSSPGSYEQYF
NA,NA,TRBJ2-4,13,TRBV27,TGTGCCAGCAGTTTAGTCGAGAGAGACATTCAGTACTTC,CASSLVERDIQYF
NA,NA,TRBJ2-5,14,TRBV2,TGTGCCAGCAGTTTTAGCAGGGGGGCAGAGACCCAGTACTTC,CASSFSRGAETQYF
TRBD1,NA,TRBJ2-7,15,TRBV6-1,TGTGCCAGCTCGGTGTTGGGGACAGGGGACTCCGAGCAGTACTTC,CASSVLGTGDSEQYF
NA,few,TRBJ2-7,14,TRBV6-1,TGTGCCAGCAGACACATGACAGACTCCTACGAGCAGTACTTC,CASRHMTDSYEQYF
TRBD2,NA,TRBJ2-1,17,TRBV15,TGTGCCACCAGCAGACTACCCGGGACTAGCCTAGACAATGAGCAGTTCTTC,CATSRLPGTSLDNEQFF
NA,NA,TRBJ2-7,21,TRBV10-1,TGCGCCAGCAGTGAGTGGCGCCTCAACCTACGTTCGCGGACAGCTTCCTACGAGCAGTACTTC,CASSEWRLNLRSRTASYEQYF
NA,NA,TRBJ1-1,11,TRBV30,TGTGCCTGGGAGGAGAGCACTGAAGCTTTCTTT,CAWEESTEAFF
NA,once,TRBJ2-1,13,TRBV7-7,TGTGCCAGCAGCGCGGGACTGGACAATGAGCAGTTCTTC,CASSAGLDNEQFF
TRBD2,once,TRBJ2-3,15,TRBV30,TGTGCCTGGGGCCGTCATAGCGGGCTCACAGATACGCAGTATTTT,CAWGRHSGLTDTQYF
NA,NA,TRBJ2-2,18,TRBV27,TGCGCCAGCAGTGGGGTGGAAGGGATCGTGGGGAAGACCGGGGAGCTGTTTTTT,CASSGVEGIVGKTGELFF
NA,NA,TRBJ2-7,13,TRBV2,TGTGCCAGCAGTAGGGACGGCTCCTACGAGCAGTACTTC,CASSRDGSYEQYF
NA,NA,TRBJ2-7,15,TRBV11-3,TGTGCCAGCAGCTTGGACCAGGGTAGGGACTACGAGCAGTACTTC,CASSLDQGRDYEQYF
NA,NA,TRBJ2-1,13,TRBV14,TGTGCCAGCAGTACCAGGGTCTACAATGAGCAGTTCTTC,CASSTRVYNEQFF
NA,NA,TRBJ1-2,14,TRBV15,TGTGCCACCAGCAGGCAGACACGGAACTATGGCTACACCTTC,CATSRQTRNYGYTF
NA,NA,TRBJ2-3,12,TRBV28,TGTGCCAGCTTTGGGTTTCGGGATACGCAGTATTTT,CASFGFRDTQYF
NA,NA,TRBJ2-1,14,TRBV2,TGTGCCAGCAGAGGTCGGAGCTCCTACAATGAGCAGTTCTTC,CASRGRSSYNEQFF
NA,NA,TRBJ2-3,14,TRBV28,TGTGCCAGCAGCTCCGGATACGGCGCAGATACGCAGTATTTT,CASSSGYGADTQYF
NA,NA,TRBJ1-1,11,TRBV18,TGTGCCAGCTCACCAGGGGCCCAATCCCGCTTT,CASSPGAQSRF
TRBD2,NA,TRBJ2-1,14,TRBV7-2,TGTGCCAGCAGCTTAGCGGCCCTAGCGGAAGGGCAGTTCTTC,CASSLAALAEGQFF
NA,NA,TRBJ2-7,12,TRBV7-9,TGTGCCAGCAGAACCCGGGGCGACGAGCAGTACTTC,CASRTRGDEQYF
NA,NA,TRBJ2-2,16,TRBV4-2,TGTGCCAGCAGCCAAAATTCTGGGGGGAACACCGGGGAGCTGTTTTTT,CASSQNSGGNTGELFF
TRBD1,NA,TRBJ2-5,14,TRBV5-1,TGCGCCAGCAGCTTGGGGGGACAGGGAGGGACCCAGTACTTC,CASSLGGQGGTQYF
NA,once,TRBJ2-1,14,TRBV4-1,TGCGCCAGCAGCCAACTCTATCGGGGGGCTGAGCAGTTCTTC,CASSQLYRGAEQFF
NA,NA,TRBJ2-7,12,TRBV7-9,TGTGCCAGCAGCGTAAGCGGTTACGAGCAGTACTTC,CASSVSGYEQYF
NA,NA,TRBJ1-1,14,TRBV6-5,TGTGCCAGCTCACCTGGGAGTCTGAACACTGAAGCTTTCTTT,CASSPGSLNTEAFF
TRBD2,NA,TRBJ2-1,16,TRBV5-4,TGTGCCAGCAGCTTGGCGGCGGGAGGATGGGGCAATGAGCAGTTCTTC,CASSLAAGGWGNEQFF
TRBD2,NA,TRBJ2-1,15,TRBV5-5,TGTGCCAGCACAGCCGGGACTAGCGGGAGCTATGAGCAGTTCTTC,CASTAGTSGSYEQFF
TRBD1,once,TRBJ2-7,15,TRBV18,TGTGCCAGCTCACCTTGGGACAGGAGCACCTACGAGCAGTACTTC,CASSPWDRSTYEQYF
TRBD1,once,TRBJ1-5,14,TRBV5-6,TGTGCCAGCAGCCCTCCGGGACAGGACCAGCCCCAGCATTTT,CASSPPGQDQPQHF
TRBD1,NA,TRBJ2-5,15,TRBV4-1,TGCGCCAGCAGCCGGGGACAGGGGTTTGGGGAGACCCAGTACTTC,CASSRGQGFGETQYF
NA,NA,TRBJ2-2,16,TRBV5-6,TGTGCCAGCACCCACCCCGGACGGATGAACACCGGGGAGCTGTTTTTT,CASTHPGRMNTGELFF
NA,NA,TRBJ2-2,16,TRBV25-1,TGTGCCAGCAGTGCCGTCGGGGGACCGAACACCGGGGAGCTGTTTTTT,CASSAVGGPNTGELFF
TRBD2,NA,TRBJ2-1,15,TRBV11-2,TGTGCCAGCAGCCCGGGGGGGACTAGCGTCTATGAGCAGTTCTTC,CASSPGGTSVYEQFF
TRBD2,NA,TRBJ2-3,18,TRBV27,TGTGCCAGCAGTTTTAGGTACCTAGCGGGAGCTGGGACTGATACGCAGTATTTT,CASSFRYLAGAGTDTQYF
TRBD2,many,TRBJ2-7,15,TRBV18,TGTGCCAGCTCACCTACCCAGGGACTAGCGGGCGAGCAGTACTTC,CASSPTQGLAGEQYF
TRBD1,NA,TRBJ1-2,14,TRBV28,TGTGCCAGCAGTTTATGGGACAGGAATTATGGCTACACCTTC,CASSLWDRNYGYTF
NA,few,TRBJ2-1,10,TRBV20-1,TGCAGTGCTGGGGGGGCTGAGCAGTTCTTC,CSAGGAEQFF
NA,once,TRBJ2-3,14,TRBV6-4,TGTGCCAGCAGTGAAAGGCCAGTTGGAAATACGCAGTATTTT,CASSERPVGNTQYF
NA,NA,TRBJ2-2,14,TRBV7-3,TGTGCCAGCAGCCCGGCTGTCGGCACCGGGGAGCTGTTTTTT,CASSPAVGTGELFF
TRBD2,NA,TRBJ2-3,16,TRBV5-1,TGCGCCAGCAGCTTGAGACTAGCGGAGTCCACAGATACGCAGTATTTT,CASSLRLAESTDTQYF
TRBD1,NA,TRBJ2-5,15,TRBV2,TGTGCCAGCAGTGAATTGACAGGGCAGGGGGAGACCCAGTACTTC,CASSELTGQGETQYF
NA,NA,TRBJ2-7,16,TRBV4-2,TGTGCCAGCAGCCAAAGGACGTCGTCGGACTCCTACGAGCAGTACTTC,CASSQRTSSDSYEQYF